These 20 T cell receptor beta chains came from one sample sequenced in a study of blood T cell repertoires in COVID-19. The data were produced by immunoSEQ multiplex PCR, yet TCRdb's version contains in-frame clones alone and is incomplete. The sample shows 100,000 to 150,000 clones, around four fifths of them seen only once. The sample comprised peripheral blood. Receptors originate from an elderly man with active or convalescent COVID-19.

At least ten counts were recorded for this clone. CDR3 region: CSVTRDRGLANTEAFF. The CDR3, as DNA: TGCAGCGTTACTCGAGACAGGGGATTAGCGAACACTGAAGCTTTCTTT. The chain is built from TRBV29-1 and TRBJ1-1; 8 nucleotides agree with TRBD1. The CDR3 totals 16 residues. Germline V gene lookup returns CDR1 SQVTM and CDR2 ANQGSEA. J lost 1 base, V lost 5 bases, and 12 bases had no gene match.

The chain couples TRBV7-3 to TRBJ2-5; no clear D gene. The CDR3 is made up of 13 amino acids. V lost 3 bases to trimming and J lost 8 bases, with 13 bases between them. Germline CDR1 SGHTA, CDR2 FQGTGA. The CDR3 sequence: CASSFGPRGTQYF. The CDR3 DNA follows: TGTGCCAGCAGCTTTGGTCCCCGAGGAACCCAGTACTTC. The variable domain in full, with the rest retrieved from reference TRBV7-3 and TRBJ2-5, is GAGVSQTPSNKVTEKGKYVELRCDPISGHTALYWYRQSLGQGPEFLIYFQGTGAADDSGLPNDRFFAVRPEGSVSTLKIQRTERGDSAVYLCASSFGPRGTQYFGPGTRLLVL.

DNA of the CDR3: TGTGCCAGCAGCAAAGCCCACAGGGCCTACGAGCAGTACTTC. Translating gives CASSKAHRAYEQYF. V and J are TRBV21-1 and TRBJ2-7; the table names TRBD1, a call not compared with the DNA. TRBV21-1 is a pseudogene. The CDR3 runs to 14 residues.

This chain uses TRBV18 with TRBJ2-1; 8 bases line up with TRBD2. Unmatched junction bases numbered 8, after V lost 2 bases and J lost 5 bases. This CDR3 region has 16 residues. The V gene's germline CDR1 is KGHSH and CDR2 LQKENI. CDR3 nucleotides: TGTGCCAGCTCACCAGGGGCTCAGCGGGGGAACAATGAGCAGTTCTTC. Its protein is CASSPGAQRGNNEQFF. The full variable domain, rest sourced from reference TRBV18 and TRBJ2-1, is NAGVMQNPRHLVRRRGQEARLRCSPMKGHSHVYWYRQLPEEGLKFMVYLQKENIIDESGMPKERFSAEFPKEGPSILRIQQVVRGDSAAYFCASSPGAQRGNNEQFFGPGTRLTVL.

The chain carries TRBV3-1 (or the pseudogene TRBV3-2) and TRBJ1-2; D is unresolved. The V end lost 2 bases, the J end lost 1 base, and 14 bases lay between the germline ends. CDR3 length: 16 amino acids. Germline V gives CDR1 LGHDT, CDR2 YNNKEL (reference sequence). The CDR3 sequence is CASSQRGLRVNYGYTF. The CDR3 region has the DNA TGTGCCAGCAGCCAAAGAGGGTTAAGGGTTAACTATGGCTACACCTTC.

V usage is TRBV2 and J usage is TRBJ1-5, with a possible D match to TRBD1 (6 bases). This CDR3 has 15 residues. Trimming removed 5 bases from V and 2 bases from J, with 13 bases in between. The germline gives CDR1 SNHLY, CDR2 FYNNEI. DNA of the CDR3: TGTGCCAGCAGTCAGCAGGGGCCCGGCAATCAGCCCCAGCATTTT. Translating it yields CASSQQGPGNQPQHF.

The chain joins TRBV10-3 to TRBJ1-1, with D uncertain. The CDR3 runs to 13 residues. Trimming removed 4 bases at V and 5 bases at J, with 11 bases between. CDR1 and CDR2 (germline): ENHRY, SYGVKD. CDR3 coding DNA: TGTGCCATCAGTGGAGGTTCGGGGACTGAAGCTTTCTTT. This gives the protein CAISGGSGTEAFF.

This clone was seen just once. The genes are TRBV4-3 and TRBJ1-5; D unclear. This CDR3 has 16 residues. V lost 0 bases to trimming and J lost 9 bases, with 18 bases between them. From germline, CDR1 is LGHNA and CDR2 YSLEER. The CDR3 sequence: CASSQDPPPSMRPQHF. The CDR3 DNA sequence: TGCGCCAGCAGCCAAGATCCTCCACCGAGTATGCGGCCCCAGCATTTT.

The sample holds one count of this clone. The chain carries TRBV27 and TRBJ2-6; no reliable D call. The germline V and J ends were trimmed by 3 bases and 4 bases, with 7 bases remaining between them. This CDR3 spans 14 amino acids. The germline V gene has CDR1 MNHEY and CDR2 SMNVEV (reference sequence). The CDR3 loop is CASSFVRGANVLTF. The CDR3 DNA is TGTGCCAGCAGTTTCGTCCGGGGGGCCAACGTCCTGACTTTC.

The chain couples TRBV9 to TRBJ2-7, with 8 bases lining up with TRBD2. Trimming removed 4 bases from V and 3 bases from J; junction bases left unmatched: 6. Germline V CDR1 and CDR2: SGDLS, YYNGEE. This CDR3 has 14 amino acids. The CDR3 loop reads CASSLGTSNYEQYF. The CDR3 DNA follows: TGTGCCAGCAGCCTTGGGACTAGTAACTACGAGCAGTACTTC.

The chain is built from TRBV6-2 or TRBV6-3 and TRBJ1-1; tentatively, D is TRBD1 (6 bases). Germline CDR1 MNHEY, CDR2 SVGEGT. The CDR3 has 17 residues. V lost 3 bases and J lost 2, with 19 bases in between. Here the CDR3 reads CASSYQTGGGANTEAFF. CDR3 DNA: TGTGCCAGCAGTTATCAAACCGGGGGGGGCGCAAACACTGAAGCTTTCTTT.

This chain links TRBV29-1 with TRBJ1-2; 8 nucleotides align to TRBD1. Germline-derived CDR1 and CDR2 are SQVTM and ANQGSEA. V lost 5 bases and J lost 4; bases outside the gene matches: 6. This CDR3 spans 13 amino acids. The CDR3 DNA is TGCAGCGTTCGGACAGGGATCCCCTATGGCTACACCTTC. Translated, it gives CSVRTGIPYGYTF.

This clone was recorded once. The genes are TRBV4-1 and TRBJ2-7, with a possible D match to TRBD2 (5 bases). V was cut by 0 bases and J by 5 bases, with 17 bases left in between. The CDR3 runs 16 residues. Germline V gene lookup returns CDR1 MGHRA and CDR2 YSYEKL. CDR3 in DNA: TGCGCCAGCAGCCAAGATACGAGGGAAATGTGGGACGAGCAGTACTTC. Encoded protein: CASSQDTREMWDEQYF.

Note on this clone: The junction departs from germline at one end; a sequencing error may be responsible. This rearrangement joins TRBV14 to TRBJ1-1; TRBD1 is a possible D gene (5 bases). Per the germline V gene, CDR1 is SGHDN and CDR2 is FVKESK. The CDR3 is 14 amino acids. The CDR3: CASSQDHNNRRPVF. The DNA of the CDR3 is TGTGCCAGCAGCCAAGATCATAATAACAGGCGGCCGGTCTTT. Supplemented by reference TRBV14 and TRBJ1-1, the full variable domain reads EAGVTQFPSHSVIEKGQTVTLRCDPISGHDNLYWYRRVMGKEIKFLLHFVKESKQDESGMPNNRFLAERTGGTYSTLKVQPAELEDSGVYFCASSQDHNNRRPVFGQGTRLTVV.

The rearrangement joins TRBV2 to TRBJ2-2; 9 positions agree with TRBD1. Germline V gene sequence: CDR1 SNHLY, CDR2 FYNNEI. The J segment lost 3 bases and the V segment lost 8 bases, leaving 4 bases of the junction unmatched. There are 14 residues in the CDR3. CDR3 in amino acids: CASVTGGDTGELFF. In DNA, the CDR3 is TGTGCCAGCGTGACAGGGGGTGACACCGGGGAGCTGTTTTTT.

The chain has TRBV28 and TRBJ2-3, with TRBD1 identical over 7 bases. CDR1 is MDHEN and CDR2 is SYDVKM in the germline V gene. The CDR3 is 15 residues long. J was trimmed by 5 bases and V by 4 bases; bases with no gene match: 9. The CDR3 region is CASSSVDRDGDTQYF. Here the CDR3 DNA reads TGTGCCAGCAGTTCTGTAGACAGGGATGGAGATACGCAGTATTTT.

The chain joins TRBV11-3 to TRBJ2-2, with TRBD1 matching over 8 bases. The CDR3 is made up of 14 amino acids. J lost 5 bases, V lost 5 bases, and 4 bases had no gene match. Germline CDR1 is SGHNT and CDR2 is YENEEA. The CDR3 DNA follows: TGTGCCAGCAGCGAGGACAGGGCTACCGGGGAGCTGTTTTTT. Translation gives CASSEDRATGELFF.

This chain connects TRBV5-4 to TRBJ2-7; 7 nucleotides line up with TRBD1. CDR1 is SGHNT, CDR2 YYREEE, per germline (reference sequence). V dropped 0 bases and J dropped 0; count of bases not matched to a gene: 0. This CDR3 has 14 amino acids. The CDR3, as DNA: TGTGCCAGCAGCTTGGGGGACAGCTCCTACGAGCAGTACTTC. It is translated as CASSLGDSSYEQYF.

V and J are TRBV3-1 (or the pseudogene TRBV3-2) and TRBJ1-6; unclear D gene. Germline assignment: CDR1 LGHDT and CDR2 YNNKEL (reference sequence). The CDR3 loop spans 16 amino acids. The germline V and J ends were trimmed by 0 bases and 6 bases, with 12 bases remaining between them. CDR3 DNA sequence: TGTGCCAGCAGCCAAGATCGTCCGGAGATTAATTCACCCCTCCACTTT. It encodes CASSQDRPEINSPLHF.

This chain uses TRBV6-2 or TRBV6-3 with TRBJ2-1, with TRBD2 matching 13 bases. Trimming took 2 bases from V and 7 from J; bases not matched to a gene: 8. This CDR3 is built from 17 residues. Germline V gives CDR1 MNHEY, CDR2 SVGEGT. CDR3 residues: CASSYGTSGDEGNEQFF. The CDR3 nucleotides read TGTGCCAGCAGTTACGGGACTAGCGGGGACGAGGGGAATGAGCAGTTCTTC.